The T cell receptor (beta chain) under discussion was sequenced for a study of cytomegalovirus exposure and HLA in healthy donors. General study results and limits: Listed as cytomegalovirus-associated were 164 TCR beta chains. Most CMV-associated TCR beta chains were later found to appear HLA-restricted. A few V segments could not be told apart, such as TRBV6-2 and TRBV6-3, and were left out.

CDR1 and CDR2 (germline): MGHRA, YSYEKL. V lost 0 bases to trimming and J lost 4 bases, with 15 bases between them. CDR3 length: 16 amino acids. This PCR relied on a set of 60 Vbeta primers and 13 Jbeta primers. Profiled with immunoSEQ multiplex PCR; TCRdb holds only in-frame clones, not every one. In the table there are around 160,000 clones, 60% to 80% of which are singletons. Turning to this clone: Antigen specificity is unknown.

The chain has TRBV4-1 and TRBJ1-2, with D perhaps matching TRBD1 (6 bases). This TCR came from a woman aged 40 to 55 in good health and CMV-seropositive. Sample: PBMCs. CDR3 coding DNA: TGCGCCAGCAGCCAAGAGGCCGGGGGGCCTGCCTATGGCTACACCTTC. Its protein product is CASSQEAGGPAYGYTF.